This passage covers 15 T cell receptor beta chains from one sample sequenced in a study of T cells in Graves' hyperthyroidism and ophthalmopathy. The CDR3 regions of TCR beta were amplified from RNA transcripts. HTBI primers were the set used in a first-round RT-PCR of the TCR CDR3. TCRdb processed the multiplex PCR reads anew with MiXCR; each CDR3 protein has one entry. The table includes some 600,000 distinct CDR3 sequences, 46% detected once. Specimen: peripheral blood or thyroid tissue (not recorded which). The receptor set was obtained from a woman aged 18 to 35 with Graves' hyperthyroidism.

The rearrangement uses TRBV20-1 and TRBJ1-6; D remains ambiguous. V was pared by 4 bases and J by 6 bases, with 7 bases between. Germline V gives CDR1 DFQATT, CDR2 SNEGSKA (reference sequence). The CDR3 is made up of 12 amino acids. In nucleotides, the CDR3 is TGCAGTGCTACAGGAATTAATTCACCCCTCCACTTT. Encoded protein: CSATGINSPLHF.

About this clonotype itself: Being one base from a much bigger clone, this may be a read error. The genes are TRBV10-3 and TRBJ1-1; possible D gene TRBD1, 6 bases. The CDR3 is made up of 16 amino acids. Per germline, CDR1 ENHRY and CDR2 SYGVKD. CDR3 residues: CAISESGLGGDTQAFF. CDR3 nucleotides: TGTGCCATCAGTGAGTCCGGACTGGGAGGGGACACTCAAGCTTTCTTT.

With respect to this clonotype: Since a much larger clone is just one base distant, this may be a read error. CDR3 residues: CASSTGSGYTF. CDR3 in DNA: TGTGCCAGTAGCACAGGGTCCGGCTACACCTTC. The chain combines TRBV19 with TRBJ1-2, with a weak D call TRBD1 (6 bases). The germline CDR1 and CDR2 sequences are LNHDA and SQIVND (reference sequence). The CDR3 covers 11 residues. Trimming left V 6 bases short and J 8 bases short, with 10 bases between.

This clonotype was detected ten times or more. V is TRBV9 and J is TRBJ1-5; unclear D gene. The CDR3 has 15 amino acids. Between the trimmed V and J ends, which lost 0 bases and 2 bases, there was a span of 9 bases. In germline, CDR1 is SGDLS, CDR2 YYNGEE. In DNA form, the CDR3 reads TGTGCCAGCAGCGTAGGGCCCGGAGGCAATCAGCCCCAGCATTTT. Protein product: CASSVGPGGNQPQHF.

This clonotype has a count of ten or more. The rearrangement uses TRBV15 and TRBJ2-5, with D maybe TRBD1 (6 bases). This CDR3 spans 16 amino acids. V was clipped by 9 bases and J by 5 bases, with 25 bases between them. The germline V gene encodes CDR1 LNHNV and CDR2 YYDKDF (reference sequence). This chain's CDR3 is CATTTGQWGTRETQYF. CDR3 nucleotide sequence: TGTGCCACTACTACAGGGCAGTGGGGCACACGGGAGACCCAGTACTTC.

This clonotype has a single count. This rearrangement joins TRBV2 to TRBJ1-6, with D possibly being TRBD1 (6 bases). Trimming left V 7 bases short and J 10 bases short, with 11 bases between. This CDR3 contains 12 residues. Germline lookup yields CDR1 SNHLY and CDR2 FYNNEI. The CDR3 sequence is CASKQGGSPLHF. The DNA for the CDR3 is TGTGCCAGCAAACAGGGAGGCTCACCCCTCCACTTT. Using reference TRBV2 and TRBJ1-6 for the parts outside the CDR3, the full variable domain is EPEVTQTPSHQVTQMGQEVILRCVPISNHLYFYWYRQILGQKVEFLVSFYNNEISEKSEIFDDQFSVERPDGSNFTLKIRSTKLEDSAMYFCASKQGGSPLHFGNGTRLTVT.

The chain links TRBV7-9 to TRBJ2-5; 8 nucleotides match TRBD2. This CDR3 is built from 16 residues. The germline gives CDR1 SEHNR, CDR2 FQNEAQ (reference sequence). Trimming removed 5 bases from V and 2 bases from J; junction bases left unmatched: 10. Here the CDR3 DNA reads TGTGCCAGCAGCCTACCTTTTAGCGGGGCACAAGAGACCCAGTACTTC. This codes for CASSLPFSGAQETQYF.

The chain couples TRBV29-1 to TRBJ1-5, with 8 positions matching TRBD1. This CDR3 region has 14 residues. CDR1 SQVTM and CDR2 ANQGSEA come from the germline V gene. V lost 0 bases to trimming and J lost 7 bases; unmatched junction nucleotides: 5. The CDR3 sequence is CSVEDRQGWQPQHF. In DNA, the CDR3 is TGCAGCGTTGAAGACCGACAGGGGTGGCAGCCCCAGCATTTT.

This clonotype was found many times. The chain joins TRBV7-9 to TRBJ2-7; D is uncertain. Germline lookup yields CDR1 SEHNR and CDR2 FQNEAQ (reference sequence). V lost 4 bases, J lost 5 bases, and 9 bases lay in between. The CDR3 covers 12 residues. The CDR3 nucleotides read TGTGCCAGCAGCTCCACTGGACACGAGCAGTACTTC. This translates into CASSSTGHEQYF.

The gene calls are TRBV7-2 and TRBJ1-1; 8 bases agree with TRBD1. This CDR3 spans 15 amino acids. J gave up 1 base and V 5 bases, and 6 bases lay outside the gene matches. Germline lookup yields CDR1 SGHTA and CDR2 FQGNSA. The CDR3 is CASSRGQGRNTEAFF. Here the CDR3 DNA reads TGTGCCAGCAGCCGCGGACAGGGACGGAACACTGAAGCTTTCTTT.

The V gene is TRBV7-8, the J gene TRBJ2-7, with 9 bases aligning to TRBD2. Germline lookup yields CDR1 SGHVS and CDR2 FQNEAQ. V lost 2 bases and J lost 6; bases outside the gene matches: 8. The CDR3 runs to 15 residues. In DNA, the CDR3 is TGTGCCAGCAGCTTAATAGCGGGAGCTCAGGTCGAGCAGTACTTC. Encoded protein: CASSLIAGAQVEQYF.

This sequence joins TRBV7-8 and TRBJ2-7; D might be TRBD2 (5 bases). V lost 2 bases to trimming and J lost 4 bases, with 15 bases between them. The CDR3 totals 15 residues. Germline V gives CDR1 SGHVS, CDR2 FQNEAQ. The CDR3 DNA reads as TGTGCCAGCAGCTTACAGCTAGCCGCCATTTACGAGCAGTACTTC. Translation: CASSLQLAAIYEQYF. Based on the CDR3 plus reference TRBV7-8 and TRBJ2-7, the full variable domain is GAGVSQSPRYKVAKRGQDVALRCDPISGHVSLFWYQQALGQGPEFLTYFQNEAQLDKSGLPSDRFFAERPEGSVSTLKIQRTQQEDSAVYLCASSLQLAAIYEQYFGPGTRLTVT.

The chain carries TRBV25-1 and TRBJ1-2; 10 bases line up with TRBD1. The CDR3 sequence is 15 residues long. The ends lost 6 bases at V and 0 bases at J; junction bases unmatched: 4. Germline values: CDR1 MGHDK, CDR2 SYGVNS. The CDR3 sequence: CASSGTGDPNYGYTF. CDR3 DNA: TGTGCCAGCAGCGGGACAGGGGACCCTAACTATGGCTACACCTTC.

The count of this clonotype is one. The chain combines TRBV15 with TRBJ1-2; 10 nucleotides match TRBD1. The germline V gene encodes CDR1 LNHNV and CDR2 YYDKDF (reference sequence). The CDR3 totals 15 residues. Unmatched junction bases numbered 7, after V lost 5 bases and J lost 4 bases. The CDR3 is CATSLEGQGTYGYTF. In nucleotides, the CDR3 is TGTGCCACCAGCTTAGAGGGACAGGGGACCTATGGCTACACCTTC.

The chain joins TRBV7-8 to TRBJ2-6; perhaps D is TRBD1 or TRBD2 (5 bases each). CDR1 and CDR2 (germline): SGHVS, FQNEAQ. The CDR3 is 12 amino acids. V shed 5 bases and J shed 12 bases, with 11 bases lying between them. In DNA, the CDR3 is TGTGCCAGCAGCAGCCGGGACCGCGTCCTGACTTTC. This translates into CASSSRDRVLTF.